This TCR beta chain comes out of a study of technical replicates of blood from four donors. The V segment lost 2 bases and the J segment 6 bases; nucleotides outside the gene matches: 5. The germline gives CDR1 SGHVS, CDR2 FQNEAQ. The CDR3 spans 16 residues. The assay was immunoSEQ multiplex PCR, and TCRdb's table has in-frame clones only and misses some. The data contain roughly 50,000 clones, about 95% of them seen just once; the ten biggest clones take up roughly 3.1%. V usage is TRBV7-8 and J usage is TRBJ2-3; 13 positions match TRBD2. The sequence was collected from a human donor in good health. Some clones in this sample may be carry-over from other donors' samples. Sequenced material: PBMCs. CDR3 nucleotide sequence: TGTGCCAGCAGCTTACGGACTAGCGGGAGTCGGGATACGCAGTATTTT. Its translation: CASSLRTSGSRDTQYF.